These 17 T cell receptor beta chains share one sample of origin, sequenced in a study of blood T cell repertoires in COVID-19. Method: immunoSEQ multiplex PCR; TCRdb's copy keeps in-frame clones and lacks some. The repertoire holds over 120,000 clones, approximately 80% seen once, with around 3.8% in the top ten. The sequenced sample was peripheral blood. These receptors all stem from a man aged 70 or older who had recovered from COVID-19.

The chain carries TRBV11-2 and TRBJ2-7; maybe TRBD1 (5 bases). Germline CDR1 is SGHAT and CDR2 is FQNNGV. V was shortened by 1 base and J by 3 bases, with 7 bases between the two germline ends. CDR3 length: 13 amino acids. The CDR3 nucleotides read TGTGCCAGCAGCTTAGTAGACAGCTACGAGCAGTACTTC. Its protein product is CASSLVDSYEQYF.

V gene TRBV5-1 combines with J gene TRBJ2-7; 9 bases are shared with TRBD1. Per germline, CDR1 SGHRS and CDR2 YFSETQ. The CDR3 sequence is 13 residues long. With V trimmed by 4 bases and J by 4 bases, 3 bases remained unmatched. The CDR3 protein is CASSPDRGYEQYF. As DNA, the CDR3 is TGCGCCAGCAGCCCGGACAGGGGTTACGAGCAGTACTTC.

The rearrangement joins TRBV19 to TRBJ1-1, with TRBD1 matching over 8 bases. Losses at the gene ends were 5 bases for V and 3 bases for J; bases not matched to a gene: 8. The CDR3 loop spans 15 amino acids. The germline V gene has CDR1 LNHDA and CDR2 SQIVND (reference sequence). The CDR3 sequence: CASSPWTGLDTEAFF. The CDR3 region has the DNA TGTGCCAGTAGTCCCTGGACAGGGTTGGACACTGAAGCTTTCTTT.

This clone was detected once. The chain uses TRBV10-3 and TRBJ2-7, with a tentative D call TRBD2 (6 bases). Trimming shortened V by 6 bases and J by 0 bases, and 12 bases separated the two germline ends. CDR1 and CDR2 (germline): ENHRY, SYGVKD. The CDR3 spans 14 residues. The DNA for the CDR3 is TGTGCCATCAGAGGACACGGGAGCTCCTACGAGCAGTACTTC. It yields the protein CAIRGHGSSYEQYF.

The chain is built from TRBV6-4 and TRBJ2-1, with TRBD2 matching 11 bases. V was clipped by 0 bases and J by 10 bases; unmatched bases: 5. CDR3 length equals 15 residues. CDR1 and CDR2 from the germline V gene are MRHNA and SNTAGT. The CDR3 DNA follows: TGTGCCAGCAGTGACTCTAGCGGGAGGGCCAACGAGCAGTTCTTC. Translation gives CASSDSSGRANEQFF.

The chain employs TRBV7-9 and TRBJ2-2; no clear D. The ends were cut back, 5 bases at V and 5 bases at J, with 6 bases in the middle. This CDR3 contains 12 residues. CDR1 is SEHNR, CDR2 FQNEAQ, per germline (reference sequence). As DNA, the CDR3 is TGTGCCAGCAGCCCACTAACCGGGGAGCTGTTTTTT. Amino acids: CASSPLTGELFF.

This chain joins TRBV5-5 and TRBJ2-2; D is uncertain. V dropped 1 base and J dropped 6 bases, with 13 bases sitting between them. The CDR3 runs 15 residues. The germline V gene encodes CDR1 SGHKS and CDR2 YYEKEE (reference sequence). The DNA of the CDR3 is TGTGCCAGCAGCTTGTTGCAGGCCCCCCCCGGGGAGCTGTTTTTT. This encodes CASSLLQAPPGELFF.

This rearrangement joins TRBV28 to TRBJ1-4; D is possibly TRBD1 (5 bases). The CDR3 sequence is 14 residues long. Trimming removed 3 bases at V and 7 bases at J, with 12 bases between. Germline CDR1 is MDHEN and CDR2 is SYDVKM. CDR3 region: CASSFQGKSEKLFF. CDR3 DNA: TGTGCCAGCAGTTTCCAGGGTAAATCTGAAAAACTGTTTTTT.

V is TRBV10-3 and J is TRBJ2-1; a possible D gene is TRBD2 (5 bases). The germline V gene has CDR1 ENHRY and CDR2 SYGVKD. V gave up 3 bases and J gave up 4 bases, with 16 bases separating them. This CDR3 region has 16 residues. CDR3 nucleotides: TGTGCCATCAGTGAAGTTAGTACAGAGGGTTACAATGAGCAGTTCTTC. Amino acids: CAISEVSTEGYNEQFF.

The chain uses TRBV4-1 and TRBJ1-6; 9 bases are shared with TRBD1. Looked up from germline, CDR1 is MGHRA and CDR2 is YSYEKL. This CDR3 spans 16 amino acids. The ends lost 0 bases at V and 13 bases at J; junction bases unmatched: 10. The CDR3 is CASSQEWGTGRTPLHF. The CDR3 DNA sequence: TGCGCCAGCAGCCAAGAATGGGGGACAGGGAGGACGCCCCTCCACTTT.

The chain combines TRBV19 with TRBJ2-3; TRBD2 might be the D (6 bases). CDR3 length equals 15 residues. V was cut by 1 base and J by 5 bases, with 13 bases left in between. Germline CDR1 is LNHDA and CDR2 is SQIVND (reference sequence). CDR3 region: CASSIGHPGEDTQYF. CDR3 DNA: TGTGCCAGTAGTATAGGGCACCCGGGAGAAGATACGCAGTATTTT. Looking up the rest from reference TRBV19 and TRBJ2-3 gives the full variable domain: DGGITQSPKYLFRKEGQNVTLSCEQNLNHDAMYWYRQDPGQGLRLIYYSQIVNDFQKGDIAEGYSVSREKKESFPLTVTSAQKNPTAFYLCASSIGHPGEDTQYFGPGTRLTVL.

Written as DNA, the CDR3 is TGTGCCAGCAGCTTGGGACATTACAATGAGCAGTTCTTC. Translating gives CASSLGHYNEQFF. The chain employs TRBV7-7 and TRBJ2-1; a weak D match, TRBD1 (6 bases). Looked up from germline, CDR1 is SSHAT and CDR2 is FNYEAQ (reference sequence). Trimming removed 3 bases at V and 4 bases at J, with 7 bases between. The CDR3 covers 13 residues.

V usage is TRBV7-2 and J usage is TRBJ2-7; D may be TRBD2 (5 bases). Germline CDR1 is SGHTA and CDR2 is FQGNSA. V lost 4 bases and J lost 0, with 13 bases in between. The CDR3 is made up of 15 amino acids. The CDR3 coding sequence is TGTGCCAGCAGCTCGTGGAGCGGAAGCTCCTACGAGCAGTACTTC. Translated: CASSSWSGSSYEQYF. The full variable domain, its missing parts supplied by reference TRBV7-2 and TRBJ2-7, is GAGVSQSPSNKVTEKGKDVELRCDPISGHTALYWYRQSLGQGLEFLIYFQGNSAPDKSGLPSDRFSAERTGGSVSTLTIQRTQQEDSAVYLCASSSWSGSSYEQYFGPGTRLTVT.

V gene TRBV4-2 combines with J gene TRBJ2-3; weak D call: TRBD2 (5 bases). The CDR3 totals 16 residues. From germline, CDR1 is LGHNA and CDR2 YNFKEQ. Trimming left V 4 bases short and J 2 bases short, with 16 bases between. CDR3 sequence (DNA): TGTGCCAGCAGCCCCTTGGCGGGTAGTAACACAGATACGCAGTATTTT. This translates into CASSPLAGSNTDTQYF.

DNA of the CDR3: TGTGCCAGCACCCCCCCCGGAGCCTACTACAAGTTCTTC. As protein: CASTPPGAYYKFF. The chain has TRBV2 and TRBJ2-1; D unresolved. V lost 7 bases to trimming and J lost 14 bases, with 21 bases between them. CDR1 and CDR2 from the germline V gene are SNHLY and FYNNEI. This CDR3 contains 13 residues.

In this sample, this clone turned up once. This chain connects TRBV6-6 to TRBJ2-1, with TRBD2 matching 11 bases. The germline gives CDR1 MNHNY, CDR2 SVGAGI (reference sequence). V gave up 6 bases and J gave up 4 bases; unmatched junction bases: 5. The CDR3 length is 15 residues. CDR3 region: CASSITSGSYNEQFF. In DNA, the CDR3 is TGTGCCAGCAGCATCACTAGCGGGAGTTACAATGAGCAGTTCTTC.

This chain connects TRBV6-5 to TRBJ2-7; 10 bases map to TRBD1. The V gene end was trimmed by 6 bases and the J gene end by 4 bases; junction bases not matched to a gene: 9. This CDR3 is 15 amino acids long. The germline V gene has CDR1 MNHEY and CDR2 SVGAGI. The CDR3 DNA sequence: TGTGCCAGCAGGAGGGACGACAGGGGGCTTTACGAGCAGTACTTC. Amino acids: CASRRDDRGLYEQYF.